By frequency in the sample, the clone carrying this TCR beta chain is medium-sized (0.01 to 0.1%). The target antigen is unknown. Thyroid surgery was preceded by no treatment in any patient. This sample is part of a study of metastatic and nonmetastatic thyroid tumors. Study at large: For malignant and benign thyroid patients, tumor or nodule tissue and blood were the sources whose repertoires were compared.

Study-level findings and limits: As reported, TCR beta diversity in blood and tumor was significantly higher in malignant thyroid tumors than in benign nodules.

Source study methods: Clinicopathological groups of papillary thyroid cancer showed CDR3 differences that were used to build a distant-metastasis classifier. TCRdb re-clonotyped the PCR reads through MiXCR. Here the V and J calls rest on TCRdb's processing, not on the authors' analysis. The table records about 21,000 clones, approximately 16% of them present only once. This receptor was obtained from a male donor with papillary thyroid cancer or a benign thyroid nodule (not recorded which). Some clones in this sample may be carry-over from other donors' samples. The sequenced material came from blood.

The CDR3 coding sequence is TGTGCCAGCTCTCAAGGACAGGGGGTAACTAATGAAAAACTGTTTTTT. Translated, it gives CASSQGQGVTNEKLFF. V is TRBV18 and J is TRBJ1-4, with 10 bases aligning to TRBD1. The CDR3 has 16 residues. J gave up 1 base and V 6 bases, and 5 bases lay outside the gene matches. Germline CDR1 is KGHSH and CDR2 is LQKENI.